This T cell receptor (beta chain) was captured in a study of T cells in Graves' hyperthyroidism and ophthalmopathy. There were TCR beta CDR3 regions amplified from RNA transcripts. The primer set for the first-round RT-PCR of the TCR CDR3 was HTBI. MiXCR, applied by TCRdb to the multiplex PCR reads, yields one record per CDR3 protein. The profile shows 490,000 or so distinct CDR3 sequences, about 20% of them singletons. Lactation, pregnancy, other autoimmune disease or uncontrolled infection led to exclusion of patients. Diagnostic assessment was based on clinical symptoms, serum thyroxine and TRAb, thyroid ultrasound and orbital computed tomography. From germline, CDR1 is KGHSH and CDR2 LQKENI. CDR3 length equals 13 residues. V was shortened by 1 base and J by 2 bases, with 6 bases between the two germline ends. This clonotype was picked up a small number of times. What it binds is not known. General study results and limits: A model using 13 V-J features told ophthalmopathy apart from stable hyperthyroidism. The majority of expanded thyroid clonotypes above 0.001 also appeared in blood.

The sequence was collected from a woman aged 70-85 years with Graves' ophthalmopathy. The sequencing sample was made of blood. V usage is TRBV18 and J usage is TRBJ2-7; D is ambiguous. CDR3 coding DNA: TGTGCCAGCTCACCACTCGGTGCCTACGAGCAGTACTTC. This sequence encodes CASSPLGAYEQYF.